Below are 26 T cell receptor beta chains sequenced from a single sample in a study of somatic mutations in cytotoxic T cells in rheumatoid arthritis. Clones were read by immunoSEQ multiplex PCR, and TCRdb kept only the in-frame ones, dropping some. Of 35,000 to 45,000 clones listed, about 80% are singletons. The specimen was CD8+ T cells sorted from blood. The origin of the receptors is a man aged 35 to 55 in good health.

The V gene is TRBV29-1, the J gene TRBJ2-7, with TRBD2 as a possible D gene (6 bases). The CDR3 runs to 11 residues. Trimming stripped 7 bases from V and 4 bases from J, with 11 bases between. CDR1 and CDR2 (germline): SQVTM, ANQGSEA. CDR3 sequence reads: CSARLDYEQYF. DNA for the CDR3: TGCAGCGCCAGACTAGATTACGAGCAGTACTTC.

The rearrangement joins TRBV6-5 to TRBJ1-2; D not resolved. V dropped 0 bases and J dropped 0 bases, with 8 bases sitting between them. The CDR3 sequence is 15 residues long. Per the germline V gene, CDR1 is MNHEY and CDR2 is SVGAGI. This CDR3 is CASSYSAGANYGYTF. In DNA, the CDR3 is TGTGCCAGCAGTTACTCGGCTGGAGCTAACTATGGCTACACCTTC.

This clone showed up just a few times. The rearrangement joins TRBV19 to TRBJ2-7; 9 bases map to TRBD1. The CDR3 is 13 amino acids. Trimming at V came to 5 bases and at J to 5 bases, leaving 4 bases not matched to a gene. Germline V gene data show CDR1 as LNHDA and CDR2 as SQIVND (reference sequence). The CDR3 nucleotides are TGTGCCAGTAGTTTAACAGGGGGCGACGAGCAGTACTTC. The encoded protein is CASSLTGGDEQYF.

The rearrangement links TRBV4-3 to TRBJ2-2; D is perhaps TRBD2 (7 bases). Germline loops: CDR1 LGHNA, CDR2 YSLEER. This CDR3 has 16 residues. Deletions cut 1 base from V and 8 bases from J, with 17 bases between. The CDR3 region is CASSQVPGGAGGELFF. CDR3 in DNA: TGCGCCAGCAGCCAAGTCCCTGGGGGGGCAGGTGGGGAGCTGTTTTTT.

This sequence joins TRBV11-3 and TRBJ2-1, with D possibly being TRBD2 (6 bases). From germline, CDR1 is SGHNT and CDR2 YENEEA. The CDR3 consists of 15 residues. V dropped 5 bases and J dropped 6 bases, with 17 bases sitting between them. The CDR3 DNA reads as TGTGCCAGCAGCGCAACCGGGACTCCCGGCAATGAGCAGTTCTTC. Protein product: CASSATGTPGNEQFF. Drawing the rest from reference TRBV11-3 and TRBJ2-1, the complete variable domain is EAGVVQSPRYKIIEKKQPVAFWCNPISGHNTLYWYLQNLGQGPELLIRYENEEAVDDSQLPKDRFSAERLKGVDSTLKIQPAELGDSAVYLCASSATGTPGNEQFFGPGTRLTVL.

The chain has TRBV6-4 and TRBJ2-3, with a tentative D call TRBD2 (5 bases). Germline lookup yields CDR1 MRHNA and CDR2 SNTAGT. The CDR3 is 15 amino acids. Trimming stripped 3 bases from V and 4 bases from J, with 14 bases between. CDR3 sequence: CASSERSVGADTQYF. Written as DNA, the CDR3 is TGTGCCAGCAGTGAGCGTAGCGTTGGTGCAGATACGCAGTATTTT.

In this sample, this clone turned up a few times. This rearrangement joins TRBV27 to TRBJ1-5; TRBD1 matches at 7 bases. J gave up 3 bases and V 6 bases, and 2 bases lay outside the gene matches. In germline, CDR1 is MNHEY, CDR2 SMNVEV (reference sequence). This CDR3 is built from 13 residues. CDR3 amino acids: CASSGQVNQPQHF. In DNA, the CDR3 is TGTGCCAGCAGCGGACAGGTCAATCAGCCCCAGCATTTT.

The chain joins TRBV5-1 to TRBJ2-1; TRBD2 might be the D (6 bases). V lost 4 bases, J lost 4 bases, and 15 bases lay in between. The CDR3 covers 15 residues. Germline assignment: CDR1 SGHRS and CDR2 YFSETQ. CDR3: CASSTREVGYNEQFF. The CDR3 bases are TGCGCCAGCAGCACGAGGGAGGTTGGTTACAATGAGCAGTTCTTC.

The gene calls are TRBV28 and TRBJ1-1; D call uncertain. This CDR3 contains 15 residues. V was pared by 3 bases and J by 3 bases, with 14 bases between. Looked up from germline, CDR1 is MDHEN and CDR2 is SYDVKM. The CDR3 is CASSFPSHGDTEAFF. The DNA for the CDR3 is TGTGCCAGCAGTTTCCCTAGCCACGGGGACACTGAAGCTTTCTTT.

The CDR3 is CASSIAGLGTGELFF. The DNA for the CDR3 is TGTGCCAGTAGTATAGCCGGGTTGGGCACCGGGGAGCTGTTTTTT. The chain is built from TRBV19 and TRBJ2-2; unclear D gene. Trimming cost V 1 base and J 4 bases, with 10 bases left between them. CDR3 length equals 15 residues. The V gene's germline CDR1 is LNHDA and CDR2 SQIVND (reference sequence).

CDR3 in amino acids: CASSLGNTQYF. In DNA form, the CDR3 reads TGTGCCAGCAGCTTAGGAAATACGCAGTATTTT. V usage is TRBV7-3 and J usage is TRBJ2-3, with D hard to call. The germline V gene encodes CDR1 SGHTA and CDR2 FQGTGA. The length of the CDR3 is 11 residues. The V end was cut by 2 bases, the J end by 7 bases, with 4 bases between. Supplemented by reference TRBV7-3 and TRBJ2-3, the full variable domain reads GAGVSQTPSNKVTEKGKYVELRCDPISGHTALYWYRQSLGQGPEFLIYFQGTGAADDSGLPNDRFFAVRPEGSVSTLKIQRTERGDSAVYLCASSLGNTQYFGPGTRLTVL.

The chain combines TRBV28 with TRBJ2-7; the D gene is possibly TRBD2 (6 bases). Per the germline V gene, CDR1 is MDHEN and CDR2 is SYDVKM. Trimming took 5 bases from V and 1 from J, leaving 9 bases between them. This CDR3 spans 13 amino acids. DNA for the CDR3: TGTGCCAGCAGTAAGGGACTTTCCTACGAGCAGTACTTC. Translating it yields CASSKGLSYEQYF.

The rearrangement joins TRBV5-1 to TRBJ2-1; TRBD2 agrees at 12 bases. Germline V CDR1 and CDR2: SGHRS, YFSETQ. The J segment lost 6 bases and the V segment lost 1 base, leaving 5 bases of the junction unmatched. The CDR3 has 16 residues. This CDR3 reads CASSLKVTSGSNEQFF. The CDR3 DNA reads TGCGCCAGCAGCTTGAAGGTGACTAGCGGGAGCAATGAGCAGTTCTTC.

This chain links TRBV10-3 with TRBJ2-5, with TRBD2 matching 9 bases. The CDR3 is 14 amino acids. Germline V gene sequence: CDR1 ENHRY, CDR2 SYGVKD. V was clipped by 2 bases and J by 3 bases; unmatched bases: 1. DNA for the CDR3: TGTGCCATCAGTGAGGCTAGCGGGAAAGAGACCCAGTACTTC. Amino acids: CAISEASGKETQYF.

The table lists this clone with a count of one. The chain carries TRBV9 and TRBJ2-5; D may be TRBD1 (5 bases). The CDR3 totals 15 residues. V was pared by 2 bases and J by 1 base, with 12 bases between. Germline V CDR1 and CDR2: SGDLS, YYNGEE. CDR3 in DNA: TGTGCCAGCAGCGTGTCATGGGGCAGCCAAGAGACCCAGTACTTC. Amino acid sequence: CASSVSWGSQETQYF.

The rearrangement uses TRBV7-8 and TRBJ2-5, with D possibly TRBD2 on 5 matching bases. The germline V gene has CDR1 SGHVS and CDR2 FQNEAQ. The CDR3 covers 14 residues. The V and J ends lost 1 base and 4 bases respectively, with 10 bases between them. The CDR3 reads CASSLGGGGETQYF. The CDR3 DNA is TGTGCCAGCAGCTTAGGTGGCGGAGGAGAGACCCAGTACTTC.

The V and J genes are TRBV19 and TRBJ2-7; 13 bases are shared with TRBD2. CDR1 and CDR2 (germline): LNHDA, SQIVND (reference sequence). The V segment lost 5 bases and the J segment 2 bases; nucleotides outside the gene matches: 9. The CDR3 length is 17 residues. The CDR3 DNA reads TGTGCCAGTAGTTTTCCCGGGGGACTAGCGGGAACCTACGAGCAGTACTTC. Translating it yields CASSFPGGLAGTYEQYF.

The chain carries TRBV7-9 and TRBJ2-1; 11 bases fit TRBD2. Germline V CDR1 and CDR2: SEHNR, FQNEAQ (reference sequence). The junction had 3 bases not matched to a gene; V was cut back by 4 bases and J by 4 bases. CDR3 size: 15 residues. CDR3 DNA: TGTGCCAGCAGCTGGGGACTAGCGGAATACAATGAGCAGTTCTTC. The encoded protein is CASSWGLAEYNEQFF.

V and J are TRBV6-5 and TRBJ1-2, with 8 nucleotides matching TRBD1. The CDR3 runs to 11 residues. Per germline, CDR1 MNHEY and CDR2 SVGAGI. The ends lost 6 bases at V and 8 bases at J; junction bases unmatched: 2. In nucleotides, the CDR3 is TGTGCCAGCAGACAGGGGGGGGGCTACACCTTC. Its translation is CASRQGGGYTF.

The CDR3 sequence is CASSLRGLAGHISGANVLTF. The CDR3 DNA follows: TGCGCCAGCAGCTTGCGAGGACTAGCGGGTCATATCTCTGGGGCCAACGTCCTGACTTTC. The genes are TRBV5-1 and TRBJ2-6, with 11 nucleotides matching TRBD2. The germline CDR1 and CDR2 sequences are SGHRS and YFSETQ. V dropped 1 base and J dropped 0; count of bases not matched to a gene: 9. The CDR3 loop spans 20 amino acids. The full variable domain, in which reference TRBV5-1 and TRBJ2-6 provide the parts outside the CDR3, is KAGVTQTPRYLIKTRGQQVTLSCSPISGHRSVSWYQQTPGQGLQFLFEYFSETQRNKGNFPGRFSGRQFSNSRSEMNVSTLELGDSALYLCASSLRGLAGHISGANVLTFGAGSRLTVL.

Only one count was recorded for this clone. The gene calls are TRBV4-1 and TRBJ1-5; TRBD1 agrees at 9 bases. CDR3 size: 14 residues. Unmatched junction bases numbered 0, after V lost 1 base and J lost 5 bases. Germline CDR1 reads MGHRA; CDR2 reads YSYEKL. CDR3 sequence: CASSQGTGDQPQHF. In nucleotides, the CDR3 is TGCGCCAGCAGCCAAGGGACAGGGGATCAGCCCCAGCATTTT.

The CDR3 region is CSVATGLGGEQYF. The CDR3 DNA reads TGCAGCGTTGCTACGGGCCTCGGGGGCGAGCAGTACTTC. The V and J genes are TRBV29-1 and TRBJ2-7; TRBD2 might be the D (6 bases). CDR1 is SQVTM, CDR2 ANQGSEA, per germline. The CDR3 contains 13 residues. Trimming pared 4 bases from V and 6 bases from J, leaving 16 bases between.

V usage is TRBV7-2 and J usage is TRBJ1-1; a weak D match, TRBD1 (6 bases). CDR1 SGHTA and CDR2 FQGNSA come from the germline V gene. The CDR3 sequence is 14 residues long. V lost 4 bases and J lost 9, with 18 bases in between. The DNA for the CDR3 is TGTGCCAGCAGCTCGGGTGGGGGGACAAAACAAGCTTTCTTT. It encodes CASSSGGGTKQAFF.

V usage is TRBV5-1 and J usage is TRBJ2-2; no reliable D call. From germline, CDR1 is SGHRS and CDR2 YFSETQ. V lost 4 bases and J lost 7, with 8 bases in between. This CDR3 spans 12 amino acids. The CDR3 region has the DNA TGCGCCAGCAGCCCGTGGGGCGGGGAGCTGTTTTTT. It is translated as CASSPWGGELFF. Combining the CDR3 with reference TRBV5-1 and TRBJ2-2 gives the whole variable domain KAGVTQTPRYLIKTRGQQVTLSCSPISGHRSVSWYQQTPGQGLQFLFEYFSETQRNKGNFPGRFSGRQFSNSRSEMNVSTLELGDSALYLCASSPWGGELFFGEGSRLTVL.

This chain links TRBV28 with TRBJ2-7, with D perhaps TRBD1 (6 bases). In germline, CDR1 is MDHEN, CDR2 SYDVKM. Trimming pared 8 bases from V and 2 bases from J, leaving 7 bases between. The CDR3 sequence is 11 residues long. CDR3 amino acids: CASRTAYEQYF. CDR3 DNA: TGTGCCAGCCGGACAGCCTACGAGCAGTACTTC.

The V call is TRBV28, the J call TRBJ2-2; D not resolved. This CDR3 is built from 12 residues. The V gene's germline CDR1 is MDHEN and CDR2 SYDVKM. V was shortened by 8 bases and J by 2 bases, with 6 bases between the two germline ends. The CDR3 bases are TGTGCCAGCGACCCCAACACCGGGGAGCTGTTTTTT. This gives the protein CASDPNTGELFF. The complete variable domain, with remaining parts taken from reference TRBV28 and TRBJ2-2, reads DVKVTQSSRYLVKRTGEKVFLECVQDMDHENMFWYRQDPGLGLRLIYFSYDVKMKEKGDIPEGYSVSREKKERFSLILESASTNQTSMYLCASDPNTGELFFGEGSRLTVL.